This is a list of T cell receptor beta chains from one sample in a study of graft-versus-host responses after intestinal transplantation. Their cognate antigens are unknown. Libraries were prepared by immunoSEQ multiplex PCR; TCRdb keeps only in-frame clonotypes and omits some of them. The table records 78,000 or so clones, around 86% of them present only once. This sample comprised unstimulated CD8+ T cells sorted from spleen or lymph node cells, obtained before transplant. These receptors originate from a human donor who was the organ donor for an intestinal transplant. Each CDR3 is given without its conserved first and last residue. Clone sizes are given selectively: once, few, many, or a class where the clone is expanded.

size	V	J	CDR3
NA	TRBV4-1	TRBJ2-5	ASSQEGTHSGGDQETQY
NA	TRBV19	NA	ASSMLGAGLIDEQY
NA	TRBV27	TRBJ1-1	ASSLFFGGTEAF
once	TRBV7-7	TRBJ2-1	ASSLRASLDEQF
NA	TRBV5-1	TRBJ1-1	ASSLGNGGGEAF
few	TRBV28	TRBJ1-3	ASRAGTGALSGNTIY
NA	TRBV4-2	TRBJ1-5	ASSQDGEGNQPQH
NA	TRBV27	TRBJ2-7	ASSSFGGGRYEQY
NA	TRBV5-6	TRBJ1-2	ASSLAPTDYGYT
NA	TRBV28	TRBJ2-1	ASSTSGSSYNEQF
NA	TRBV7-9	TRBJ2-2	ASSDLGLANTGELF
NA	TRBV14	TRBJ2-7	ASSQGSGGASSYEQY
NA	TRBV28	TRBJ2-5	ASSSTGGRETQY
NA	TRBV12-5	TRBJ2-7	ASGLVPYGYEQY
NA	TRBV28	TRBJ1-1	ASSLGHPIVGVIDTEAF
NA	TRBV6-1	TRBJ2-4	ASSERGDRRNIQY
NA	TRBV30	TRBJ2-3	AWNQGADTQY
NA	TRBV4-1	TRBJ2-3	ASSQEGFLSTDTQY
NA	TRBV5-8	TRBJ1-5	ASSLVGDIDQPQH
NA	TRBV7-9	TRBJ2-3	ASSLTSGGLQDTQY